This is a list of T cell receptor beta chains from one sample in a study of long-term antiretroviral therapy in people with HIV. Clones were sequenced by immunoSEQ multiplex PCR, and TCRdb holds only the in-frame ones, with some missing. Counted here are some 26,000 clones, around three quarters occurring once; the ten biggest clones make up about 10%. The input for sequencing was unsorted PBMCs, taken 1.1 years before starting antiretroviral therapy. These receptors were taken from a middle-aged woman with HIV. Both conserved end residues are part of each CDR3. The D gene is left open where the match is weak. Expanded clones get a size class; other rows say once, few or many, or leave the size out.

CDR3 protein | CDR3 DNA | J gene | clone size | V gene | D gene
CATSRARGANYGYTF | TGTGCCACCAGCAGAGCGAGGGGAGCTAACTATGGCTACACCTTC | TRBJ1-2 | few | TRBV15 | .
CATSRDVIRPTYEQYF | TGTGCCACCAGCAGAGATGTTATTAGGCCTACCTACGAGCAGTACTTC | TRBJ2-7 | . | TRBV15 | .
CASIEEDTQYF | TGCGCCAGCATCGAAGAAGATACGCAGTATTTT | TRBJ2-3 | . | TRBV5-1 | .
CASSLGWLAIHTQYF | TGTGCCAGCAGCTTAGGCTGGCTAGCGATACATACGCAGTATTTT | TRBJ2-3 | . | TRBV11-2 | .
CASRVVGAGNTIYF | TGTGCCAGCAGGGTCGTGGGGGCTGGAAACACCATATATTTT | TRBJ1-3 | . | TRBV11-2 | .
CASSYSGVTTNEKLFF | TGTGCCAGCAGTTACTCGGGAGTGACAACTAATGAAAAACTGTTTTTT | TRBJ1-4 | . | TRBV6-5 | .
CASSDLGRGDGYTF | TGTGCCAGCAGCGATCTCGGCAGGGGCGATGGCTACACCTTC | TRBJ1-2 | . | TRBV7-9 | .
CASSELWGPNTEAFF | TGTGCCAGCAGTGAATTATGGGGGCCGAACACTGAAGCTTTCTTT | TRBJ1-1 | . | TRBV2 | .
CSAGGAYNEQFF | TGCAGCGCGGGGGGGGCTTACAATGAGCAGTTCTTC | TRBJ2-1 | . | TRBV29-1 | TRBD2
CASSEYLDRADGYTF | TGTGCCAGCAGTGAATACCTCGACAGGGCGGACGGCTACACCTTC | TRBJ1-2 | . | TRBV25-1 | TRBD1
CASSTGSAGNTIYF | TGTGCCAGTAGTACGGGCTCGGCTGGAAACACCATATATTTT | TRBJ1-3 | few | TRBV19 | .
CASSSQGRDTEAFF | TGTGCCAGCAGCTCCCAGGGTAGGGACACTGAAGCTTTCTTT | TRBJ1-1 | . | TRBV11-2 | .
CASSLVAGVHEQYF | TGTGCCAGCAGTTTAGTAGCGGGAGTCCACGAGCAGTACTTC | TRBJ2-7 | once | TRBV27 | TRBD2
CASSYTRSGANVLTF | TGTGCCAGCAGTTATACGCGCTCTGGGGCCAACGTCCTGACTTTC | TRBJ2-6 | . | TRBV6-5 | .
CASTGRGNEQFF | TGTGCCAGCACTGGTCGCGGCAATGAGCAGTTCTTC | TRBJ2-1 | few | TRBV6-1 | .
CSVEDREETQYF | TGCAGCGTTGAAGACAGAGAAGAGACCCAGTACTTC | TRBJ2-5 | . | TRBV29-1 | .
CASSPIGGRSGYTF | TGTGCCAGCAGCCCAATCGGGGGGCGAAGTGGCTACACCTTC | TRBJ1-2 | . | TRBV6-4 | .
CASSEIESSYEQYF | TGCGCCAGCAGTGAGATAGAGAGCTCCTACGAGCAGTACTTC | TRBJ2-7 | . | TRBV10-2 | .
CASSGDSPNTGELFF | TGTGCCAGTAGTGGAGACAGCCCGAACACCGGGGAGCTGTTTTTT | TRBJ2-2 | few | TRBV19 | .
CASSVGPTQETQYF | TGTGCCAGCAGCGTAGGGCCTACGCAAGAGACCCAGTACTTC | TRBJ2-5 | . | TRBV9 | .
CASSQTTNYGYTF | TGCGCCAGCAGCCAGACAACTAACTATGGCTACACCTTC | TRBJ1-2 | . | TRBV4-1 | .
CASSASGRSNTQYF | TGTGCCAGCAGTGCTAGCGGGAGGTCGAATACGCAGTATTTT | TRBJ2-3 | . | TRBV25-1 | TRBD2
CASSRRQGGVGELFF | TGTGCCAGCAGTCGGAGACAGGGGGGCGTTGGGGAGCTGTTTTTT | TRBJ2-2 | . | TRBV2 | TRBD1
CASSLDLGQIGYTF | TGTGCCAGCAGCTTAGACCTAGGACAGATTGGCTACACCTTC | TRBJ1-2 | . | TRBV7-9 | .
CASTKTLQGSYEQYF | TGCGCCAGCACAAAAACCCTCCAGGGGTCCTACGAGCAGTACTTC | TRBJ2-7 | few | TRBV5-1 | .
CASSPPTTGGIFSGNTIYF | TGTGCCAGCAGCCCTCCTACTACAGGGGGTATATTCTCTGGAAACACCATATATTTT | TRBJ1-3 | once | TRBV7-9 | TRBD1
CAISDPDRKSYGYTF | TGTGCCATCAGTGACCCGGACAGGAAGAGCTATGGCTACACCTTC | TRBJ1-2 | . | TRBV10-3 | TRBD1
CSVVTIFAGGDYGYTF | TGCAGCGTTGTCACTATCTTCGCAGGGGGGGACTATGGCTACACCTTC | TRBJ1-2 | . | TRBV29-1 | TRBD1
CAWSVGGGDWDTQYF | TGTGCCTGGAGTGTGGGAGGGGGAGACTGGGATACGCAGTATTTT | TRBJ2-3 | . | TRBV30 | .
CASSHGQGYTEAFF | TGTGCCAGCAGCCACGGACAGGGCTACACTGAAGCTTTCTTT | TRBJ1-1 | . | TRBV7-8 | TRBD1
CASSAAIANNEQFF | TGTGCCAGCAGCGCCGCGATCGCCAACAATGAGCAGTTCTTC | TRBJ2-1 | . | TRBV7-9 | .
CAWIRDRHTNYGYTF | TGTGCCTGGATACGGGACAGGCATACTAACTATGGCTACACCTTC | TRBJ1-2 | . | TRBV30 | TRBD1
CASSPDDSYEQFF | TGTGCCAGCAGCCCAGACGATTCCTACGAGCAGTTCTTC | TRBJ2-1 | . | TRBV11-3 | .
CAISEWRGSSYEQYF | TGTGCCATCAGTGAGTGGAGGGGTAGCTCCTACGAGCAGTACTTC | TRBJ2-7 | . | TRBV10-3 | .
CATGSTDTQYF | TGTGCCACCGGAAGCACAGATACGCAGTATTTT | TRBJ2-3 | . | TRBV15 | .
CASSRTGDEQYF | TGTGCCAGCAGCCGGACAGGGGACGAGCAGTACTTC | TRBJ2-7 | . | TRBV5-4 | TRBD1
CASTKGGDYNEQFF | TGTGCCAGCACCAAAGGGGGAGATTACAATGAGCAGTTCTTC | TRBJ2-1 | . | TRBV14 | .
CASSLVSGGNYGYTF | TGCGCCAGCAGCTTGGTTTCGGGGGGCAACTATGGCTACACCTTC | TRBJ1-2 | . | TRBV5-1 | .
CASSEMSVATNEKLFF | TGTGCCAGCAGTGAAATGTCAGTAGCAACTAATGAAAAACTGTTTTTT | TRBJ1-4 | . | TRBV6-1 | .
CASSDPGTAAYEQYF | TGTGCCAGCAGTGACCCCGGGACAGCAGCGTACGAGCAGTACTTC | TRBJ2-7 | . | TRBV6-6 | TRBD1
CASREGIDGYTF | TGTGCCAGCCGAGAGGGAATTGATGGCTACACCTTC | TRBJ1-2 | medium-sized | TRBV6-6 | .
CASSPGLANYGYTF | TGTGCCAGCTCACCAGGTTTAGCTAACTATGGCTACACCTTC | TRBJ1-2 | . | TRBV18 | .
CASSVRTGPYNEQFF | TGTGCCAGCAGCGTACGGACAGGGCCCTACAATGAGCAGTTCTTC | TRBJ2-1 | . | TRBV14 | TRBD1
CASRLLAGDMETQYF | TGCGCCAGCAGACTACTAGCGGGGGACATGGAGACCCAGTACTTC | TRBJ2-5 | . | TRBV5-1 | TRBD2
CASGGTDSYEQYF | TGTGCCAGCGGAGGGACAGACTCCTACGAGCAGTACTTC | TRBJ2-7 | . | TRBV5-4 | .
CAISVSAGNEQYF | TGTGCCATCAGTGTTAGTGCGGGAAACGAGCAGTACTTC | TRBJ2-7 | . | TRBV10-3 | .
CAISESAYSYNEQFF | TGTGCCATCAGTGAGTCAGCGTATTCCTACAATGAGCAGTTCTTC | TRBJ2-1 | . | TRBV10-3 | .
CASSQETGDQPQHF | TGCGCCAGCAGCCAGGAGACAGGGGACCAGCCCCAGCATTTT | TRBJ1-5 | . | TRBV4-3 | TRBD1
CASSLAGTPAGDTQYF | TGCGCCAGCAGCCTAGCCGGGACTCCTGCGGGAGATACGCAGTATTTT | TRBJ2-3 | . | TRBV5-1 | .
CASSDGGNEQFF | TGTGCCAGCAGCGACGGGGGAAATGAGCAGTTCTTC | TRBJ2-1 | . | TRBV6-5 | .
CASSENRGGPDTQYF | TGTGCCAGCAGCGAAAACAGGGGAGGACCAGATACGCAGTATTTT | TRBJ2-3 | . | TRBV13 | .
CASTPGGKNTEAFF | TGTGCCAGCACTCCCGGGGGGAAGAACACTGAAGCTTTCTTT | TRBJ1-1 | . | TRBV28 | .
CSGAHGRAATEAFF | TGCAGCGGGGCCCATGGCAGGGCGGCCACTGAAGCTTTCTTT | TRBJ1-1 | once | TRBV29-1 | .
CASSPRTNQETQYF | TGTGCCAGCAGCCCTAGGACAAATCAAGAGACCCAGTACTTC | TRBJ2-5 | . | TRBV7-9 | .